The 3 T cell receptor beta chains below come from one sample, sequenced in a study of CD8 T cells in ankylosing spondylitis. TCRdb reprocessed the 5' RACE reads via MiXCR and lists one record per CDR3 protein. This table has roughly 230,000 distinct CDR3 sequences, about 20% appearing once. Sequences were obtained from blood, either unsorted or a sorted T cell fraction (not recorded which). These receptors all come from a male donor with ankylosing spondylitis or in good health (not recorded which).

The chain uses TRBV4-1 and TRBJ2-1, with a weak D call TRBD1 (5 bases). CDR3 length: 16 residues. V was cut by 1 base and J by 0 bases, with 10 bases left in between. Germline V gives CDR1 MGHRA, CDR2 YSYEKL. The CDR3 is CASSQADTSSYNEQFF. CDR3 bases: TGCGCCAGCAGCCAAGCGGACACCAGCTCCTACAATGAGCAGTTCTTC.

J is TRBJ2-7 and V is TRBV25-1; 10 positions agree with TRBD2. This CDR3 is built from 18 residues. The V gene end was trimmed by 0 bases and the J gene end by 6 bases; junction bases not matched to a gene: 14. Germline loops: CDR1 MGHDK, CDR2 SYGVNS. DNA for the CDR3: TGTGCCAGCAGTGAATATGCTAGCGGGAGCCCCCCTTCGAGCGAGCAGTACTTC. As protein: CASSEYASGSPPSSEQYF.

This clonotype was detected a few times. The rearrangement links TRBV4-1 to TRBJ2-7; 7 bases are shared with TRBD1. The CDR3 is 14 amino acids. Germline CDR1 MGHRA, CDR2 YSYEKL. The V and J ends lost 0 bases and 5 bases, in that order; junction bases with no gene match: 4. CDR3 bases: TGCGCCAGCAGCCAAGATGGGACAGTCGACGAGCAGTACTTC. Translated, it gives CASSQDGTVDEQYF.